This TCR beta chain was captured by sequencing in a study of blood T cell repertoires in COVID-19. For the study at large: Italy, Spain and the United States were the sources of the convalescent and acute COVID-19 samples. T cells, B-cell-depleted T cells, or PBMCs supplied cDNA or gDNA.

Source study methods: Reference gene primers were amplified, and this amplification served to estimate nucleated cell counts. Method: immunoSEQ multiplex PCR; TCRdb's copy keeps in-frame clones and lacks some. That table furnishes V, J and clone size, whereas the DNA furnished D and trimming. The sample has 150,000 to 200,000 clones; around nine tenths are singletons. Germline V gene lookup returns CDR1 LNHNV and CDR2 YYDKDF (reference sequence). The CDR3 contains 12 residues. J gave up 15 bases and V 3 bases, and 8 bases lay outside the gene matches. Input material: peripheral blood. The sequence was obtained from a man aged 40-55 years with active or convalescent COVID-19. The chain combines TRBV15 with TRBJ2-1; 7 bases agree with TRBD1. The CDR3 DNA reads TGTGCCACCAGCAGGGAAACAGGGGAAAGGTTCTTC. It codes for CATSRETGERFF.